This T cell receptor (beta chain) is drawn from a study of T cell responses to AZD1222 COVID-19 vaccine. Study findings and constraints: In all cases, repertoires were sampled only after the peak T cell response. Rises in breadth and depth of Spike-specific TCRs came after two AZD1222 doses. Females made up more of the donors, who were largely white British, and clonal diversity may have come out too low.

The CDR3 loop spans 14 amino acids. Germline-derived CDR1 and CDR2 are SGHVS and FQNEAQ. V was clipped by 1 base and J by 3 bases; unmatched bases: 3. Assay: immunoSEQ multiplex PCR; the TCRdb copy retains only in-frame clones and omits some. The table shows about 150,000 clones, with around nine tenths occurring only once. A remark on this clone: Its antigen is currently unknown.

The sequence was obtained from an adult who had recovered from COVID-19. Sequences were derived from peripheral blood, sampled after recovery from COVID-19. This rearrangement joins TRBV7-8 to TRBJ2-7; 7 nucleotides align to TRBD2. The CDR3 nucleotides read TGTGCCAGCAGCTTAGTTACGGGAGGCTACGAGCAGTACTTC. This sequence encodes CASSLVTGGYEQYF. The complete variable domain, with remaining parts taken from reference TRBV7-8 and TRBJ2-7, reads GAGVSQSPRYKVAKRGQDVALRCDPISGHVSLFWYQQALGQGPEFLTYFQNEAQLDKSGLPSDRFFAERPEGSVSTLKIQRTQQEDSAVYLCASSLVTGGYEQYFGPGTRLTVT.